One and the same sample provided the 15 T cell receptor beta chains below, sequenced in a study of OX40 agonist ivuxolimab in advanced cancers. Libraries came from the immunoSEQ multiplex PCR assay. This is the immuneACCESS table as TCRdb keeps it, with only in-frame sequences that have V and J called. A part of the clones is gone; compared with another copy, unresolved V genes explain less than half, and the rest is unexplained. The sample has some 60,000 clones on record, around 90% of them singletons. The ten largest clonotypes hold 0.3% to 0.35% of the sample. The material was CD4+ or CD8+ T cells sorted from blood, obtained in a trial of the OX40 agonist ivuxolimab. The receptors here all came from an adult with an advanced solid tumor such as melanoma, head and neck, liver or kidney cancer.

The V call is TRBV2, the J call TRBJ2-7; TRBD1 matches at 7 bases. The CDR3 runs 12 residues. V shed 4 bases, J shed 6 bases, and the junction held 3 bases outside the gene matches. Germline V gives CDR1 SNHLY, CDR2 FYNNEI. The CDR3 DNA sequence: TGTGCCAGCAGTGGGGACAGCTTCGAGCAGTACTTC. This gives the protein CASSGDSFEQYF.

V and J are TRBV18 and TRBJ2-7, with 9 positions matching TRBD1. The V gene's germline CDR1 is KGHSH and CDR2 LQKENI. The CDR3 length is 14 residues. The ends lost 6 bases at V and 6 bases at J; junction bases unmatched: 9. The CDR3 sequence: CASSPVGQGTEQYF. The DNA for the CDR3 is TGTGCCAGCTCTCCAGTGGGACAGGGAACCGAGCAGTACTTC.

This rearrangement joins TRBV27 to TRBJ2-5; 10 nucleotides agree with TRBD1. After removal of 3 bases from V and 3 bases from J, the junction contained 4 bases not matched to a gene. The germline V gene encodes CDR1 MNHEY and CDR2 SMNVEV (reference sequence). The CDR3 consists of 15 residues. CDR3 in DNA: TGTGCCAGCAGTTTCTCCGGGACAGGGGAAGAGACCCAGTACTTC. It encodes CASSFSGTGEETQYF.

This chain links TRBV30 with TRBJ1-4, with 7 bases lining up with TRBD1. V lost 5 bases and J lost 5; bases outside the gene matches: 2. Germline V CDR1 and CDR2: GTSNPN, SVGIG (reference sequence). The CDR3 sequence is 12 residues long. CDR3 sequence reads: CAWGQDNEKLFF. As DNA, the CDR3 is TGTGCCTGGGGACAGGACAATGAAAAACTGTTTTTT.

This chain joins TRBV7-8 and TRBJ2-4; 8 bases agree with TRBD1. Germline CDR1 reads SGHVS; CDR2 reads FQNEAQ. After removal of 2 bases from V and 3 bases from J, the junction contained 9 bases not matched to a gene. This CDR3 is built from 17 residues. CDR3 bases: TGTGCCAGCAGCTTACATCCCCAGGGGGCTGACAAAAACATTCAGTACTTC. Residues: CASSLHPQGADKNIQYF.

The chain joins TRBV6-4 to TRBJ2-1; 10 bases are shared with TRBD1. This CDR3 is 15 amino acids long. CDR1 is MRHNA and CDR2 is SNTAGT in the germline V gene. The junction had 2 bases not matched to a gene; V was cut back by 2 bases and J by 4 bases. CDR3 DNA: TGTGCCAGCAGTGACGGGACAGGGGCGTACAATGAGCAGTTCTTC. This gives the protein CASSDGTGAYNEQFF.

The chain recombines TRBV5-4 with TRBJ2-7; 9 bases are shared with TRBD2. This CDR3 has 15 amino acids. V was pared by 5 bases and J by 4 bases, with 10 bases of the junction left unmatched. Germline assignment: CDR1 SGHNT and CDR2 YYREEE (reference sequence). CDR3 protein: CASRPGTSLKYEQYF. CDR3 DNA sequence: TGTGCCAGCAGGCCCGGGACTAGCCTGAAGTACGAGCAGTACTTC. The whole variable domain, remainder taken from reference TRBV5-4 and TRBJ2-7, is ETGVTQSPTHLIKTRGQQVTLRCSSQSGHNTVSWYQQALGQGPQFIFQYYREEENGRGNFPPRFSGLQFPNYSSELNVNALELDDSALYLCASRPGTSLKYEQYFGPGTRLTVT.

This sequence joins TRBV5-4 and TRBJ1-2, with D possibly matching TRBD1 (6 bases). V was clipped by 0 bases and J by 4 bases, with 10 bases between them. The CDR3 is 14 amino acids. Germline CDR1 is SGHNT and CDR2 is YYREEE (reference sequence). CDR3 residues: CASSLEGDLYGYTF. CDR3 coding DNA: TGTGCCAGCAGCTTGGAGGGGGACCTCTATGGCTACACCTTC.

The chain combines TRBV6-1 with TRBJ2-7, with TRBD2 identical over 7 bases. V gave up 2 bases and J gave up 0 bases; unmatched junction bases: 10. There are 17 residues in the CDR3. Looked up from germline, CDR1 is MNHNS and CDR2 is SASEGT. The CDR3 bases are TGTGCCAGCAGTGAATTGGCTAGCGGAGCAAGCTCCTACGAGCAGTACTTC. This encodes CASSELASGASSYEQYF.

The chain carries TRBV6-5 and TRBJ2-5, with D possibly called TRBD1 or TRBD2 (5 bases each). The V end was cut by 6 bases, the J end by 1 base, with 12 bases between. The germline CDR1 and CDR2 sequences are MNHEY and SVGAGI. The CDR3 is 14 residues long. DNA for the CDR3: TGTGCCAGCAGAGCCGGGGCCCTCCAAGAGACCCAGTACTTC. It specifies CASRAGALQETQYF.

The chain combines TRBV9 with TRBJ2-5; perhaps TRBD2 as D (5 bases). The V and J ends lost 0 bases and 13 bases respectively, with 13 bases between them. The CDR3 loop spans 12 amino acids. Looked up from germline, CDR1 is SGDLS and CDR2 is YYNGEE. In DNA form, the CDR3 reads TGTGCCAGCAGCGTAGATGCCAGCGGCCCGTACTTC. Protein: CASSVDASGPYF.

The chain links TRBV19 to TRBJ1-1; D call uncertain. Trimming pared 6 bases from V and 3 bases from J, leaving 17 bases between. Germline V gene lookup returns CDR1 LNHDA and CDR2 SQIVND (reference sequence). This CDR3 comprises 15 residues. CDR3 in amino acids: CASRVVGPRHTEAFF. CDR3 DNA sequence: TGTGCCAGTAGGGTAGTAGGACCGCGACACACTGAAGCTTTCTTT.

This chain uses TRBV5-1 with TRBJ2-3; 7 nucleotides match TRBD1. In germline, CDR1 is SGHRS, CDR2 YFSETQ. There are 13 residues in the CDR3. V trimming: 0 bases; J trimming: 10 bases; junction bases outside the gene matches: 5. The CDR3 sequence is CASSLGGQYPQYF. The CDR3 DNA reads as TGCGCCAGCAGCTTGGGGGGACAGTACCCGCAGTATTTT.

This clone was recorded only once. The chain uses TRBV5-5 and TRBJ1-5; TRBD1 matches 8 bases. After removal of 1 base from V and 0 bases from J, the junction contained 6 bases not matched to a gene. The CDR3 length is 17 residues. Germline V gene lookup returns CDR1 SGHKS and CDR2 YYEKEE (reference sequence). Here the CDR3 reads CASSLNRGESSNQPQHF. The DNA of the CDR3 is TGTGCCAGCAGCTTGAACAGGGGGGAAAGTAGCAATCAGCCCCAGCATTTT.

This rearrangement joins TRBV7-3 to TRBJ1-1, with TRBD1 as a possible D gene (6 bases). CDR1 is SGHTA and CDR2 is FQGTGA in the germline V gene. The ends were cut back, 1 base at V and 0 bases at J, with 12 bases in the middle. The length of the CDR3 is 16 residues. CDR3 nucleotides: TGTGCCAGCAGCTTAAGGGGGGGCAACATGAACACTGAAGCTTTCTTT. Encoded protein: CASSLRGGNMNTEAFF.